These 11 T cell receptor beta chains share one sample of origin, sequenced in a study of cytomegalovirus exposure and HLA in healthy donors. The PCR contained 60 Vbeta and 13 Jbeta primers. Sequenced by immunoSEQ multiplex PCR; TCRdb stores in-frame clones only, minus some. The sample contains about 120,000 clones, about 75% of which appear only once. Sequencing input: PBMCs. The source of these receptors is a man aged 60-69 years in good health and CMV-seropositive.

The CDR3 is CASSVTLSGAGETQYF. The CDR3 DNA reads as TGTGCCAGCAGCGTAACCCTTAGCGGTGCAGGTGAGACCCAGTACTTC. The chain joins TRBV9 to TRBJ2-5, with a possible D match to TRBD2 (6 bases). The CDR3 has 16 amino acids. Deletions cut 1 base from V and 5 bases from J, with 18 bases between. CDR1 is SGDLS and CDR2 is YYNGEE in the germline V gene.

This chain joins TRBV5-1 and TRBJ2-5; TRBD2 agrees at 7 bases. The ends lost 2 bases at V and 0 bases at J; junction bases unmatched: 1. In germline, CDR1 is SGHRS, CDR2 YFSETQ. CDR3 length: 14 residues. The CDR3 sequence is CASSFSGYQETQYF. CDR3 coding DNA: TGCGCCAGCAGCTTTAGCGGGTACCAAGAGACCCAGTACTTC.

The chain is built from TRBV6-1 and TRBJ2-7, with 8 bases matching TRBD1. Germline V lookup: CDR1 MNHNS, CDR2 SASEGT. After removal of 7 bases from V and 3 bases from J, the junction contained 11 bases not matched to a gene. This CDR3 has 15 amino acids. The CDR3 DNA reads as TGTGCCAGCACCGGGGTAGGACAGGGTCTCTACGAGCAGTACTTC. Residues: CASTGVGQGLYEQYF.

This chain connects TRBV9 to TRBJ2-5; D possibly corresponds to TRBD1 (6 bases). CDR1 and CDR2 (germline): SGDLS, YYNGEE. Trimming removed 3 bases at V and 4 bases at J, with 10 bases between. This CDR3 is 13 amino acids long. CDR3 in amino acids: CASSGSRGETQYF. The CDR3 coding sequence is TGTGCCAGCAGCGGGTCCAGGGGAGAGACCCAGTACTTC.

The chain couples TRBV18 to TRBJ1-1; a weak D match, TRBD1 (6 bases). The V end was cut by 3 bases, the J end by 6 bases, with 14 bases between. CDR1 is KGHSH, CDR2 LQKENI, per germline. The CDR3 extends over 14 amino acids. The CDR3 DNA follows: TGTGCCAGCTCACCCCATTCAGGGGCTGCTGAAGCTTTCTTT. Encoded protein: CASSPHSGAAEAFF.

In regard to this clone: Other DNA sequences in the same sample also yield this CDR3. The chain is built from TRBV5-1 and TRBJ2-1; the D is unclear. CDR1 and CDR2 (germline): SGHRS, YFSETQ. V lost 0 bases, J lost 2 bases, and 3 bases lay in between. The CDR3 is made up of 13 amino acids. CDR3 bases: TGCGCCAGCAGCTTGGCTACCTACAATGAGCAGTTCTTC. Translated, it gives CASSLATYNEQFF.

V gene TRBV2 combines with J gene TRBJ2-7; tentatively, D is TRBD1 (6 bases). CDR1 and CDR2 from the germline V gene are SNHLY and FYNNEI. This CDR3 spans 12 amino acids. Between the trimmed V and J ends, which lost 9 bases and 2 bases, there was a span of 11 bases. The CDR3 protein is CASRGRTYEQYF. The CDR3 bases are TGTGCCAGTAGGGGGAGAACCTACGAGCAGTACTTC.

This clone was seen once. The chain is built from TRBV5-4 and TRBJ2-3; 14 bases align to TRBD2. CDR3 length: 16 amino acids. With V trimmed by 4 bases and J by 3 bases, 4 bases remained unmatched. Germline-derived CDR1 and CDR2 are SGHNT and YYREEE (reference sequence). As DNA, the CDR3 is TGTGCCAGCAGCGGGGGACTAGCGGGGGTAACAGATACGCAGTATTTT. Protein product: CASSGGLAGVTDTQYF.

The genes are TRBV29-1 and TRBJ1-5; 8 bases are a match to TRBD1. CDR3 length: 13 residues. V gave up 7 bases and J gave up 6 bases; unmatched junction bases: 8. From germline, CDR1 is SQVTM and CDR2 ANQGSEA. CDR3 amino acids: CSALDRVGQPQHF. The CDR3 region has the DNA TGCAGCGCCCTGGACAGGGTCGGTCAGCCCCAGCATTTT.

Regarding this clone: Distinct nucleotide sequences in the sample also encode this CDR3. The V call is TRBV18, the J call TRBJ1-5; 7 bases are a match to TRBD1. Trimming removed 6 bases from V and 5 bases from J; junction bases left unmatched: 4. This CDR3 is 13 amino acids long. Germline V gives CDR1 KGHSH, CDR2 LQKENI. The CDR3 spells CASSPDRDQPQHF. For the CDR3, the DNA is TGTGCCAGCTCCCCTGACAGGGATCAGCCCCAGCATTTT.

This chain links TRBV11-2 with TRBJ2-7; 7 bases agree with TRBD1. V gave up 4 bases and J gave up 0 bases; unmatched junction bases: 9. The CDR3 is 16 amino acids. Per the germline V gene, CDR1 is SGHAT and CDR2 is FQNNGV. For the CDR3, the DNA is TGTGCCAGCAGCTCACGAGCAAGGGGGCTCTCCTACGAGCAGTACTTC. Its translation: CASSSRARGLSYEQYF. The whole variable domain, remainder taken from reference TRBV11-2 and TRBJ2-7, is EAGVAQSPRYKIIEKRQSVAFWCNPISGHATLYWYQQILGQGPKLLIQFQNNGVVDDSQLPKDRFSAERLKGVDSTLKIQPAKLEDSAVYLCASSSRARGLSYEQYFGPGTRLTVT.